These 14 T cell receptor beta chains were sequenced from one sample in a study of sequential checkpoint blockade in melanoma. The sample's treatment: randomized to nivolumab then ipilimumab (arm A) or the reverse (arm B). Sequenced by immunoSEQ multiplex PCR; TCRdb stores in-frame clones only, minus some. The sample records 6,000 or so clones, approximately 48% being singletons. This sample comprised CD8+ T cells sorted from blood (inferred from file names), obtained from a patient given nivolumab and ipilimumab in sequence. The receptors stem from a human patient with melanoma. Some clones in this sample may be carry-over from other donors' samples.

The rearrangement links TRBV28 to TRBJ2-7; TRBD1 agrees at 8 bases. The CDR3 contains 16 residues. With 7 bases clipped from V and 4 bases from J, the junction kept 15 bases outside the gene matches. CDR1 and CDR2 from the germline V gene are MDHEN and SYDVKM. The CDR3 region has the DNA TGTGCCAGCACTGAAACAGGGACAGGACAATTTTACGAGCAGTACTTC. Protein sequence: CASTETGTGQFYEQYF.

This clone was counted a few times. The chain employs TRBV7-2 and TRBJ2-7, with 7 bases fitting TRBD1. There are 13 residues in the CDR3. V gave up 5 bases and J gave up 3 bases; unmatched junction bases: 4. CDR1 is SGHTA and CDR2 is FQGNSA in the germline V gene. The CDR3 coding sequence is TGTGCCAGCAGCCCAGGGGGTCTCTACGAGCAGTACTTC. It specifies CASSPGGLYEQYF.

This clone is deemed medium-sized. V is TRBV29-1 and J is TRBJ2-7, with a weak D call TRBD1 (6 bases). The CDR3 is made up of 17 amino acids. The V end was cut by 4 bases, the J end by 3 bases, with 25 bases between. Per the germline V gene, CDR1 is SQVTM and CDR2 is ANQGSEA. The CDR3 sequence is CSVAGFQGNREIYEQYF. DNA of the CDR3: TGCAGCGTTGCCGGTTTTCAAGGTAACAGGGAAATCTACGAGCAGTACTTC.

This chain joins TRBV5-4 and TRBJ2-7, with a tentative D call TRBD1 (6 bases). V was cut by 5 bases and J by 9 bases, with 21 bases left in between. Germline V gives CDR1 SGHNT, CDR2 YYREEE (reference sequence). This CDR3 contains 14 residues. The CDR3 here is CASSLTGLPGGQYF. Here the CDR3 DNA reads TGTGCCAGCAGTCTGACAGGCTTACCTGGGGGGCAGTACTTC.

This clone was picked up a small number of times. The rearrangement links TRBV5-6 to TRBJ1-2; perhaps TRBD1 as D (5 bases). CDR1 SGHDT and CDR2 YYEEEE come from the germline V gene. The ends were cut back, 0 bases at V and 6 bases at J, with 12 bases in the middle. This CDR3 comprises 14 residues. The CDR3 DNA reads as TGTGCCAGCAGCTTGGGGCAGGGTCTGGATGGCTACACCTTC. Its protein is CASSLGQGLDGYTF.

V usage is TRBV7-9 and J usage is TRBJ2-7; 8 nucleotides match TRBD2. Germline-derived CDR1 and CDR2 are SEHNR and FQNEAQ (reference sequence). The J segment lost 7 bases and the V segment lost 3 bases, leaving 14 bases of the junction unmatched. The CDR3 length is 16 residues. Here the CDR3 reads CASSFSAGTRGGEQYF. CDR3 sequence (DNA): TGTGCCAGCAGCTTTTCCGCCGGGACCCGCGGGGGGGAGCAGTACTTC. Complete variable domain (other parts from reference TRBV7-9 and TRBJ2-7): DTGVSQNPRHKITKRGQNVTFRCDPISEHNRLYWYRQTLGQGPEFLTYFQNEAQLEKSRLLSDRFSAERPKGSFSTLEIQRTEQGDSAMYLCASSFSAGTRGGEQYFGPGTRLTVT.

This clone was recorded only once. V gene TRBV4-3 combines with J gene TRBJ2-7, with TRBD2 as a possible D gene (5 bases). The CDR3 is 16 amino acids. Looked up from germline, CDR1 is LGHNA and CDR2 is YSLEER. The V gene lost 0 bases and the J gene lost 0 bases, with 12 bases spanning the gap. The DNA for the CDR3 is TGCGCCAGCAGCCAAGATAAGGAGGCGGGCTCCTACGAGCAGTACTTC. Its translation is CASSQDKEAGSYEQYF.

In the case of this clone: The junction departs from germline at one end; a sequencing error may be responsible. The chain couples TRBV5-3 to TRBJ2-7; D remains ambiguous. TRBV5-3 qualifies as an ORF whose function is uncertain. This CDR3 has 14 residues. CDR3 sequence (DNA): TGTGCCAGCAGCTTGACCATTGGTGCTAACGAGCAGTACTTC. Protein: CASSLTIGANEQYF.

V is TRBV25-1 and J is TRBJ1-1, with 8 bases fitting TRBD1. The germline V gene has CDR1 MGHDK and CDR2 SYGVNS. The CDR3 has 16 residues. Trimming took 5 bases from V and 1 from J; bases not matched to a gene: 9. This CDR3 is CASSPLTGAGNTEAFF. Written as DNA, the CDR3 is TGTGCCAGCAGTCCGCTGACAGGGGCGGGGAACACTGAAGCTTTCTTT.

This chain links TRBV19 with TRBJ2-6, with 8 bases that match TRBD1. The V segment lost 5 bases and the J segment 0 bases; nucleotides outside the gene matches: 6. The CDR3 covers 17 residues. CDR1 LNHDA and CDR2 SQIVND come from the germline V gene (reference sequence). CDR3 residues: CASSPRTGYSGANVLTF. The CDR3, as DNA: TGTGCCAGTAGTCCAAGGACAGGGTACTCTGGGGCCAACGTCCTGACTTTC.

The sample holds a few counts of this clone. The chain carries TRBV15 and TRBJ2-7; D unresolved. The CDR3 consists of 14 residues. V lost 1 base to trimming and J lost 3 bases, with 10 bases between them. Germline V gene lookup returns CDR1 LNHNV and CDR2 YYDKDF (reference sequence). The DNA of the CDR3 is TGTGCCACCAGCAGAGGAACGATGAGCTACGAGCAGTACTTC. Encoded protein: CATSRGTMSYEQYF. Complete variable domain (other parts from reference TRBV15 and TRBJ2-7): DAMVIQNPRYQVTQFGKPVTLSCSQTLNHNVMYWYQQKSSQAPKLLFHYYDKDFNNEADTPDNFQSRRPNTSFCFLDIRSPGLGDTAMYLCATSRGTMSYEQYFGPGTRLTVT.

This clone was seen a handful of times. The chain is built from TRBV4-2 and TRBJ2-7, with 9 nucleotides matching TRBD1. Losses at the gene ends were 5 bases for V and 7 bases for J; bases not matched to a gene: 6. Germline values: CDR1 LGHNA, CDR2 YNFKEQ. The CDR3 is 13 residues long. The CDR3 region has the DNA TGTGCCAGCAGCTTGGGACAGGGATGGGAGCAGTACTTC. Translated: CASSLGQGWEQYF.

This sequence joins TRBV6-1 and TRBJ2-7; 9 bases line up with TRBD1. The CDR3 spans 15 residues. Germline CDR1 and CDR2: MNHNS and SASEGT. The junction had 5 bases not matched to a gene; V was cut back by 2 bases and J by 3 bases. The CDR3 loop is CASSEFTGGDYEQYF. Here the CDR3 DNA reads TGTGCCAGCAGTGAATTCACAGGGGGCGACTACGAGCAGTACTTC.

CDR3 sequence reads: CASSQDRGYNQPQHF. As DNA, the CDR3 is TGCGCCAGCAGCCAAGATAGGGGGTACAATCAGCCCCAGCATTTT. V usage is TRBV5-1 and J usage is TRBJ1-5; maybe TRBD1 (6 bases). This CDR3 region has 15 residues. CDR1 is SGHRS, CDR2 YFSETQ, per germline. Trimming cost V 4 bases and J 3 bases, with 14 bases left between them.